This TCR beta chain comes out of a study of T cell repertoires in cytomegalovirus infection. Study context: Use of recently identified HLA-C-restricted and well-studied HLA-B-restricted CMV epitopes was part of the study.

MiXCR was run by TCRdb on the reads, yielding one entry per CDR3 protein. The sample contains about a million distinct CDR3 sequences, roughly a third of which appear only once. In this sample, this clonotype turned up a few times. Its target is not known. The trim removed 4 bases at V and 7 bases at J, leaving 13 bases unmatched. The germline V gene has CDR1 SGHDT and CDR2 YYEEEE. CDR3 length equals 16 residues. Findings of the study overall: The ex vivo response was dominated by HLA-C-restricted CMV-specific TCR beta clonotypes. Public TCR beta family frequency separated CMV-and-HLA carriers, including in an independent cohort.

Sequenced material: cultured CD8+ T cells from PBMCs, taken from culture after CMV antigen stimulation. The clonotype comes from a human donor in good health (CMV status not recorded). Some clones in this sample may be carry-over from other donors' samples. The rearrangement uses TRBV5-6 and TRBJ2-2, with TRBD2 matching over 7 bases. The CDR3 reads CASSGSGALGIGELFF. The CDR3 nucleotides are TGTGCCAGCAGCGGAAGCGGGGCCCTCGGGATCGGGGAGCTGTTTTTT.